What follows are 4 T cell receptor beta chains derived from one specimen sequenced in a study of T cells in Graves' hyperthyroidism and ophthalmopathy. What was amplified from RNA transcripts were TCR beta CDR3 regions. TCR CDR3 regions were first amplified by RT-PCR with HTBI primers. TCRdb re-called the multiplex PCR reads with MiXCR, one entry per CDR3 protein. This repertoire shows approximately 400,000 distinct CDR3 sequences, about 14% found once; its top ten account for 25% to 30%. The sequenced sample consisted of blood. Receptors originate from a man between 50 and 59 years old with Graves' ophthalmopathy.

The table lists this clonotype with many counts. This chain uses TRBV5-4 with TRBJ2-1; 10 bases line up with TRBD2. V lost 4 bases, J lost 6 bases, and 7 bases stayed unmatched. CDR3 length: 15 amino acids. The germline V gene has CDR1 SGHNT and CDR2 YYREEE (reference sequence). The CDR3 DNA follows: TGTGCCAGCAGCCCCGGGACTAGCGACACCAATGAGCAGTTCTTC. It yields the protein CASSPGTSDTNEQFF.

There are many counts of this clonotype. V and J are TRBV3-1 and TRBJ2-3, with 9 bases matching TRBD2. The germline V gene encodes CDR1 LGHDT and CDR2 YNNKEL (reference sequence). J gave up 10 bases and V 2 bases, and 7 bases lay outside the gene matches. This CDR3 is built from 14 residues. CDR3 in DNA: TGTGCCAGCAGCCAAACTAGCGGGCGCACTCCGCAGTATTTT. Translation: CASSQTSGRTPQYF.

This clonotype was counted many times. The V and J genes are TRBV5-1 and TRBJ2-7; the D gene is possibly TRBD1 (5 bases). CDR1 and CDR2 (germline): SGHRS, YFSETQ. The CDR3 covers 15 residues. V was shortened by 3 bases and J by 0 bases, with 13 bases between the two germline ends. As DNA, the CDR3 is TGCGCCAGCAGCTCAACAGGCTTAAGCTCCTACGAGCAGTACTTC. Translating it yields CASSSTGLSSYEQYF.

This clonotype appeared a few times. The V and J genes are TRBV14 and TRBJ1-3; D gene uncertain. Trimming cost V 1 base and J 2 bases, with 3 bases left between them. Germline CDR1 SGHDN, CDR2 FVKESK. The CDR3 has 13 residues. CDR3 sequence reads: CASSQGPGNTIYF. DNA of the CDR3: TGTGCCAGCAGCCAAGGGCCTGGAAACACCATATATTTT. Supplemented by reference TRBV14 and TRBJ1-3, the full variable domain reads EAGVTQFPSHSVIEKGQTVTLRCDPISGHDNLYWYRRVMGKEIKFLLHFVKESKQDESGMPNNRFLAERTGGTYSTLKVQPAELEDSGVYFCASSQGPGNTIYFGEGSWLTVV.